This T cell receptor beta chain was captured by sequencing in a study of radiation and T cells in renal cell carcinoma. Described time point: blood 2 weeks post-SBRT. Treatment given: 15 Gy SBRT to primary tumor, nephrectomy 4 weeks later. This clone has only a few counts. Other nucleotide sequences from this sample produce the same CDR3. Profiled with immunoSEQ multiplex PCR; TCRdb holds only in-frame clones, not every one. The data contain 100,000 to 150,000 clones, approximately 78% of them seen just once; the ten biggest clones take up 1.5% to 2%. V lost 8 bases to trimming and J lost 2 bases, with 9 bases between them. Per the germline V gene, CDR1 is GTSNPN and CDR2 is SVGIG (reference sequence). The CDR3 extends over 11 amino acids.

This TCR was sampled from a woman aged 60 to 75 with renal cell carcinoma. The specimen was blood, collected from a patient whose treatment included radiotherapy and nephrectomy. The rearrangement joins TRBV30 to TRBJ1-1; D ambiguous. CDR3 amino acids: CAGRLNTEAFF. The CDR3 DNA reads as TGTGCCGGACGGCTTAACACTGAAGCTTTCTTT.